A single sample is the source of the 8 T cell receptor beta chains below, sequenced in a study of identical twins. Each CDR3 protein is one row after TCRdb ran MiXCR on the 5' RACE reads. The sample has around 250,000 distinct CDR3 sequences; approximately 11% are singletons. The data also belong to a second study, concerning yellow fever vaccine responses in identical twins.

The sequenced material came from memory (CD45RO+) T cells sorted from blood. The receptors derive from a woman under 30 in good health.

This clonotype was observed many times. This sequence joins TRBV20-1 and TRBJ2-7; TRBD2 matches at 11 bases. J gave up 0 bases and V 5 bases, and 6 bases lay outside the gene matches. The CDR3 has 15 amino acids. Germline V lookup: CDR1 DFQATT, CDR2 SNEGSKA (reference sequence). The CDR3 DNA reads as TGCAGTGCTGATAGCGGGGGGGGATACTCCTACGAGCAGTACTTC. Encoded protein: CSADSGGGYSYEQYF.

The chain has TRBV5-5 and TRBJ2-1; 16 bases line up with TRBD2. Germline V lookup: CDR1 SGHKS, CDR2 YYEKEE (reference sequence). This CDR3 comprises 17 residues. V was clipped by 2 bases and J by 5 bases; unmatched bases: 4. This chain's CDR3 is CASSFRGLAGGNNEQFF. CDR3 sequence (DNA): TGTGCCAGCAGCTTCAGGGGACTAGCGGGGGGGAACAATGAGCAGTTCTTC.

The chain combines TRBV7-9 with TRBJ2-3; the D gene is possibly TRBD2 (5 bases). The CDR3 extends over 15 amino acids. Germline V gene sequence: CDR1 SEHNR, CDR2 FQNEAQ (reference sequence). The V and J ends lost 8 bases and 1 base respectively, with 16 bases between them. Written as DNA, the CDR3 is TGTGCCAGCTCCTTCCGGGGAGTGGGCACAGATACGCAGTATTTT. Its translation: CASSFRGVGTDTQYF.

Only a few counts were recorded for this clonotype. The chain links TRBV20-1 to TRBJ2-3, with 11 bases fitting TRBD2. The CDR3 spans 14 residues. V was pared by 6 bases and J by 1 base, with 3 bases of the junction left unmatched. Germline V gene sequence: CDR1 DFQATT, CDR2 SNEGSKA (reference sequence). This CDR3 reads CSAKTSGGTDTQYF. CDR3 DNA sequence: TGCAGTGCCAAGACTAGCGGGGGCACAGATACGCAGTATTTT.

The chain couples TRBV7-9 to TRBJ2-3; D is uncertain. The CDR3 runs 13 residues. The V gene's germline CDR1 is SEHNR and CDR2 FQNEAQ (reference sequence). V was pared by 1 base and J by 6 bases, with 8 bases between. The CDR3 DNA reads as TGTGCCAGCAGCTTAGGGACCTGGGATACGCAGTATTTT. It is translated as CASSLGTWDTQYF.

The V and J genes are TRBV11-2 and TRBJ2-7; D possibly corresponds to TRBD1 (5 bases). V was cut by 4 bases and J by 6 bases, with 13 bases left in between. The CDR3 sequence is 13 residues long. The V gene's germline CDR1 is SGHAT and CDR2 FQNNGV. CDR3 coding DNA: TGTGCCAGCAGCTGGCTAGGGGTTGTCGAGCAGTACTTC. Translating gives CASSWLGVVEQYF.

This chain joins TRBV28 and TRBJ2-7, with 7 positions matching TRBD1. This CDR3 has 12 amino acids. Germline-derived CDR1 and CDR2 are MDHEN and SYDVKM. V lost 8 bases to trimming and J lost 0 bases; unmatched junction nucleotides: 1. The CDR3 coding sequence is TGTGCCAGCTGGGACAGCTCCTACGAGCAGTACTTC. Protein sequence: CASWDSSYEQYF.

This clonotype was recorded a few times. V is TRBV28 and J is TRBJ2-7; 7 positions agree with TRBD1. The germline gives CDR1 MDHEN, CDR2 SYDVKM. Trimming at V came to 6 bases and at J to 1 base, leaving 9 bases not matched to a gene. CDR3 length: 15 amino acids. CDR3 loop: CASSRSLGQSYEQYF. CDR3 bases: TGTGCCAGCAGCCGGAGTTTGGGACAGTCCTACGAGCAGTACTTC.